This TCR beta chain was obtained from a study of blood T cell repertoires in COVID-19. Study-level information: Collection of acute and convalescent COVID-19 samples took place in the United States, Italy and Spain. PBMCs, B-cell-depleted T cells, or T cells were the source of the cDNA or gDNA that made up the material.

In the authors' methods: Estimates of nucleated cell counts were drawn from the amplification of reference gene primers. Produced via immunoSEQ multiplex PCR; TCRdb's table is partial and in-frame only. V, J and clone size reflect that table, while D and trimming were determined from the DNA. The profile covers 50,000 to 65,000 clones, with around 80% appearing a single time and roughly 6.8% taken by the ten largest. CDR1 is MNHNY and CDR2 is SVGAGI in the germline V gene (reference sequence). CDR3 length equals 15 residues. The V segment lost 4 bases and the J segment 6 bases; nucleotides outside the gene matches: 8.

The sequence came from a human donor in a cohort sampled during active COVID-19. The specimen sequenced was peripheral blood. The rearrangement links TRBV6-6 to TRBJ2-1; 8 nucleotides match TRBD1. CDR3 protein: CASSLRQGRLNEQFF. In DNA form, the CDR3 reads TGTGCCAGCAGTTTGAGACAGGGGAGGCTCAATGAGCAGTTCTTC.